The clone carrying this T cell receptor beta chain came up a few times. The sample comes from a study of blood T cells in healthy people across ages. Peripheral blood from each donor was collected in a volume of 9.5 to 10 milliliters. Alongside a J-beta primer mix, a sample-barcoded 5' primer served in a second PCR lasting about 6 to 11 cycles. TCRdb itself ran the 5' RACE reads through MiXCR, one entry per CDR3 protein. Of hundreds of thousands of distinct CDR3 sequences listed, about 34% are singletons. The specimen sequenced was blood. The sequence was collected from a man between 18 and 29 years old in good health.

The CDR3 loop is CASSPRTGFGANVLTF. CDR3 coding DNA: TGTGCCAGCAGCCCACGGACAGGGTTCGGGGCCAACGTCCTGACTTTC. The V call is TRBV7-9, the J call TRBJ2-6, with 8 bases aligning to TRBD1. The trim removed 5 bases at V and 4 bases at J, leaving 7 bases unmatched. Germline V CDR1 and CDR2: SEHNR, FQNEAQ (reference sequence). The CDR3 covers 16 residues.